These T cell receptor beta chains were read from a single sample in a study of human T cells and chemical hapten exposure. TCRdb re-analysed the RACE reads in MiXCR, keeping a single row per CDR3 protein. The sample shows 150,000 to 200,000 distinct CDR3 sequences, around 30% of them seen only once. Sequences were derived from whole blood, sampled in connection with sensitization to the hapten diphenylcyclopropenone (DPC). The origin of the receptors is a woman aged 18 to 35 with alopecia areata. Some clones in this sample may be carry-over from other donors' samples. Each CDR3 is given with its conserved first and last residue. The D gene is left open where the match is weak. Rows give clone size only sometimes, using once, few, many, or a class for an expanded clone.

abundance: NA
j_gene: TRBJ2-7
v_gene: TRBV27
d_gene: NA
CDR3nt: TGTGCCAGCGACGGGGTGGTTGACTCCTACGAGCAGTACTTC
CDR3aa: CASDGVVDSYEQYF

abundance: few
j_gene: TRBJ2-5
v_gene: TRBV29-1
d_gene: NA
CDR3nt: TGCAGCGTTCTGGCGGATCAAGAGACCCAGTACTTC
CDR3aa: CSVLADQETQYF

abundance: few
j_gene: TRBJ1-1
v_gene: TRBV30
d_gene: NA
CDR3nt: TGTGCGGGGTGGGGGATGAACACTGAAGCTTTCTTT
CDR3aa: CAGWGMNTEAFF

abundance: few
j_gene: TRBJ1-4
v_gene: TRBV7-8
d_gene: NA
CDR3nt: TGTGCCAGCAGCTTAATTAACGAAAAACTGTTTTTT
CDR3aa: CASSLINEKLFF

abundance: few
j_gene: TRBJ2-7
v_gene: TRBV2
d_gene: NA
CDR3nt: TGTGCCAGCACCCAACTCGGCTACGAGCAGTACTTC
CDR3aa: CASTQLGYEQYF

abundance: NA
j_gene: TRBJ2-7
v_gene: TRBV2
d_gene: NA
CDR3nt: TGTGCCAGCAGTAAGGTTCCCGACTACGAGCAGTACTTC
CDR3aa: CASSKVPDYEQYF

abundance: NA
j_gene: TRBJ2-5
v_gene: TRBV21-1
d_gene: NA
CDR3nt: TGTGCCAGCAGCAAAGTGGACAGCCAAGAGACCCAGTACTTC
CDR3aa: CASSKVDSQETQYF

abundance: many
j_gene: TRBJ1-5
v_gene: TRBV25-1
d_gene: TRBD1
CDR3nt: TGTGCCAGCAGTTCAGGGGGCGGTCAGCCCCAGCATTTT
CDR3aa: CASSSGGGQPQHF

abundance: few
j_gene: TRBJ2-3
v_gene: TRBV6-4
d_gene: NA
CDR3nt: TGTGCCAGTAAACAAGGAGTACACACAGATACGCAGTATTTT
CDR3aa: CASKQGVHTDTQYF

abundance: NA
j_gene: TRBJ2-2
v_gene: TRBV28
d_gene: NA
CDR3nt: TGTGCCATCCAGGGTACGGGAACCGGGGAGCTGTTTTTT
CDR3aa: CAIQGTGTGELFF

abundance: NA
j_gene: TRBJ1-2
v_gene: TRBV6-2/TRBV6-3
d_gene: NA
CDR3nt: TGTGCCAGCAGTTACGGATTGGCTGGCTACACCTTC
CDR3aa: CASSYGLAGYTF

abundance: NA
j_gene: TRBJ1-6
v_gene: TRBV7-2
d_gene: NA
CDR3nt: TGTGCCAGCAGCCCTAAGGGAGGACAAAGGAATTCACCCCTCCACTTT
CDR3aa: CASSPKGGQRNSPLHF

abundance: few
j_gene: TRBJ2-4
v_gene: TRBV11-2
d_gene: NA
CDR3nt: TGTGCCAGCAGCTTACTAGCCAAAAACATTCAGTACTTC
CDR3aa: CASSLLAKNIQYF

abundance: few
j_gene: TRBJ2-5
v_gene: TRBV7-2
d_gene: TRBD2
CDR3nt: TGTGCCAGCAGCCCCACTAGCGGTCTCGGAGGAGAGACCCAGTACTTC
CDR3aa: CASSPTSGLGGETQYF

abundance: many
j_gene: TRBJ2-2
v_gene: TRBV30
d_gene: NA
CDR3nt: TGTGCCTGGAGTCTCAGGGCCACCGGGGAGCTGTTTTTT
CDR3aa: CAWSLRATGELFF

abundance: NA
j_gene: TRBJ2-1
v_gene: TRBV3-1
d_gene: NA
CDR3nt: TGTGCCAGCAGCCCCCCCCGAAGGCTGACCTCGAGGAATGAGCAGTTCTTC
CDR3aa: CASSPPRRLTSRNEQFF

abundance: few
j_gene: TRBJ2-5
v_gene: TRBV4-1
d_gene: TRBD2
CDR3nt: TGCGCCAGCCGAAGCGGGGGCCAAGAGACCCAGTACTTC
CDR3aa: CASRSGGQETQYF

abundance: NA
j_gene: TRBJ2-1
v_gene: TRBV5-1
d_gene: NA
CDR3nt: TGCGCCAGCAGCTTGGCTAGCGCCGCCTTTTACAATGAGCAGTTCTTC
CDR3aa: CASSLASAAFYNEQFF

abundance: few
j_gene: TRBJ2-7
v_gene: TRBV24-1
d_gene: TRBD2
CDR3nt: TGTGCCACCCCGAGACTAGCGCGGGACTCCTACGAGCAGTACTTC
CDR3aa: CATPRLARDSYEQYF

abundance: NA
j_gene: TRBJ2-1
v_gene: TRBV15
d_gene: TRBD2
CDR3nt: TGTGCCACCAGCAGAGAACTAGCGGGAGGGCCTTTGTTGTTCTTC
CDR3aa: CATSRELAGGPLLFF

abundance: few
j_gene: TRBJ2-7
v_gene: TRBV20-1
d_gene: NA
CDR3nt: TGCAGTGCTAGTTATCCAGCCGGGAACTACGAGCAGTACTTC
CDR3aa: CSASYPAGNYEQYF

abundance: many
j_gene: TRBJ1-1
v_gene: TRBV25-1
d_gene: NA
CDR3nt: TGTGCCAGCAGTCGGGTGAACACTGAAGCTTTCTTT
CDR3aa: CASSRVNTEAFF

abundance: few
j_gene: TRBJ2-1
v_gene: TRBV29-1
d_gene: NA
CDR3nt: TGCAGCACTACTGGGGGGCAGTTCTTC
CDR3aa: CSTTGGQFF

abundance: few
j_gene: TRBJ2-1
v_gene: TRBV4-1
d_gene: NA
CDR3nt: TGCGCCAGCAGCCAAGAAATGCTCAGCGGCCAGGATGAGCAGTTCTTC
CDR3aa: CASSQEMLSGQDEQFF

abundance: NA
j_gene: TRBJ1-1
v_gene: TRBV6-6
d_gene: NA
CDR3nt: TGTGCCAGCAGTTTTCGACAGAACACTGAAGCTTTCTTT
CDR3aa: CASSFRQNTEAFF

abundance: few
j_gene: TRBJ2-3
v_gene: TRBV2
d_gene: TRBD2
CDR3nt: TGTGCCAGCAACCGGGAGGTGATAGATACGCAGTATTTT
CDR3aa: CASNREVIDTQYF

abundance: NA
j_gene: TRBJ1-1
v_gene: TRBV24-1
d_gene: NA
CDR3nt: TGTGCCACGGGAGGGCCTGGGACTGAAGCTTTCTTT
CDR3aa: CATGGPGTEAFF

abundance: NA
j_gene: TRBJ1-2
v_gene: TRBV20-1
d_gene: TRBD1
CDR3nt: TGCAGTGCTAGACCCGACAGGGGATCTTATGGCTACACCTTC
CDR3aa: CSARPDRGSYGYTF

abundance: NA
j_gene: TRBJ1-1
v_gene: TRBV12-3/TRBV12-4
d_gene: TRBD1
CDR3nt: TGTGCCAGCAGTGGACAGGGGCTGAACACTGAAGCTTTCTTT
CDR3aa: CASSGQGLNTEAFF

abundance: few
j_gene: TRBJ2-7
v_gene: TRBV29-1
d_gene: NA
CDR3nt: TGCAGCGTTGGATCCGCAGGATCCTACGAGCAGTACTTC
CDR3aa: CSVGSAGSYEQYF

abundance: NA
j_gene: TRBJ2-3
v_gene: TRBV7-9
d_gene: NA
CDR3nt: TGTGCCTTACGTGAGGGGCCAGATACGCAGTATTTT
CDR3aa: CALREGPDTQYF

abundance: NA
j_gene: TRBJ2-4
v_gene: TRBV21-1
d_gene: NA
CDR3nt: TGTGCCAGCAGCAAGCTGCGTGCGTACATTCAGTACTTC
CDR3aa: CASSKLRAYIQYF

abundance: NA
j_gene: TRBJ2-3
v_gene: TRBV12-3/TRBV12-4
d_gene: NA
CDR3nt: TGTGCCAGCAGGCCATTCACAGATACGCAGTATTTT
CDR3aa: CASRPFTDTQYF

abundance: few
j_gene: TRBJ2-7
v_gene: TRBV6-6
d_gene: TRBD1
CDR3nt: TGTGCCAGCAGTTACTCCCTGGCCGGGACAGGGGGCTACGAGCAGTACTTC
CDR3aa: CASSYSLAGTGGYEQYF

abundance: NA
j_gene: TRBJ2-7
v_gene: TRBV6-5
d_gene: NA
CDR3nt: TGTGCCAGCAGTTACCTCACGGCGGGCCGGGGCGAGCAGTACTTC
CDR3aa: CASSYLTAGRGEQYF

abundance: NA
j_gene: TRBJ1-1
v_gene: TRBV7-2
d_gene: NA
CDR3nt: TGTGCCAGCAGCCCGTCCGGGGGGCTGGCTTTCTTT
CDR3aa: CASSPSGGLAFF

abundance: few
j_gene: TRBJ2-3
v_gene: TRBV7-6
d_gene: NA
CDR3nt: TGTGCCAGCACCACCACTAGCACAGATACGCAGTATTTT
CDR3aa: CASTTTSTDTQYF

abundance: NA
j_gene: TRBJ2-5
v_gene: TRBV10-3
d_gene: NA
CDR3nt: TGTGCCATCAGTGATTCCGGCGGGACCCAAGAGACCCAGTACTTC
CDR3aa: CAISDSGGTQETQYF

abundance: few
j_gene: TRBJ1-5
v_gene: TRBV27
d_gene: NA
CDR3nt: TGTGCCAGCAGTTCGGGACTGGGCCGGCCGCCCCAGCATTTT
CDR3aa: CASSSGLGRPPQHF

abundance: few
j_gene: TRBJ1-1
v_gene: TRBV4-2
d_gene: NA
CDR3nt: TGTGCCAGCAGCTCCCGGACGGGAGACACTGAAGCTTTCTTT
CDR3aa: CASSSRTGDTEAFF

abundance: few
j_gene: TRBJ2-1
v_gene: TRBV6-1
d_gene: NA
CDR3nt: TGTGCCGGCGCTATAGCGTCCTCCTACAATGAGCAGTTCTTC
CDR3aa: CAGAIASSYNEQFF

abundance: few
j_gene: TRBJ1-1
v_gene: TRBV30
d_gene: NA
CDR3nt: TGTGCCTGGAGTATCAGGGGAGGCACTGAAGCTTTCTTT
CDR3aa: CAWSIRGGTEAFF

abundance: NA
j_gene: TRBJ2-5
v_gene: TRBV20-1
d_gene: TRBD2
CDR3nt: TGCAGTCCAGCGCGGCGGGAGGGCCTTAGGGAGACCCAGTACTTC
CDR3aa: CSPARREGLRETQYF

abundance: NA
j_gene: TRBJ2-7
v_gene: TRBV5-6
d_gene: NA
CDR3nt: TGTGCCAGCAGCTCGACAGGGACTACCTACGAGCAGTACTTC
CDR3aa: CASSSTGTTYEQYF

abundance: few
j_gene: TRBJ1-1
v_gene: TRBV6-2/TRBV6-3
d_gene: NA
CDR3nt: TGTGCCAGCAGTTACCTGGACAAGAACACTGAAGCTTTCTTT
CDR3aa: CASSYLDKNTEAFF

abundance: few
j_gene: TRBJ1-4
v_gene: TRBV24-1
d_gene: NA
CDR3nt: TGTGCCACCCAGGGAGGTGAAAAACTGTTTTTT
CDR3aa: CATQGGEKLFF

abundance: NA
j_gene: TRBJ2-7
v_gene: TRBV29-1
d_gene: TRBD2
CDR3nt: TGCAGCGTTGAAGTTCAGACTAGCAGATTCTACGAGCAGTACTTC
CDR3aa: CSVEVQTSRFYEQYF

abundance: few
j_gene: TRBJ1-6
v_gene: TRBV20-1
d_gene: NA
CDR3nt: TGCAGTGCTAGACAAGGAGATCCCCTCCACTTT
CDR3aa: CSARQGDPLHF

abundance: NA
j_gene: TRBJ1-4
v_gene: TRBV7-9
d_gene: NA
CDR3nt: TGTGCCAGCAGCTTAATTCCAGTTTCGGATGCCACTAATGAAAAACTGTTTTTT
CDR3aa: CASSLIPVSDATNEKLFF

abundance: few
j_gene: TRBJ2-7
v_gene: TRBV12-3/TRBV12-4
d_gene: NA
CDR3nt: TGTGCCAGCAGTTTAACGGGGAAGCAGTACTTC
CDR3aa: CASSLTGKQYF

abundance: NA
j_gene: TRBJ1-4
v_gene: TRBV7-8
d_gene: NA
CDR3nt: TGTGCCAGCAGTCCGAGGGTCCGGGCTAATCATGAAAAACTGTTTTTT
CDR3aa: CASSPRVRANHEKLFF

abundance: NA
j_gene: TRBJ2-7
v_gene: TRBV20-1
d_gene: NA
CDR3nt: TGCAGTGCTGCCGGGACAACCTACTCCTACGAGCAGTACTTC
CDR3aa: CSAAGTTYSYEQYF

abundance: NA
j_gene: TRBJ2-2
v_gene: TRBV6-2/TRBV6-3
d_gene: NA
CDR3nt: TGTGCCAGCCGTTTTTGGGAGAACACCGGGGAGCTGTTTTTT
CDR3aa: CASRFWENTGELFF

abundance: few
j_gene: TRBJ2-7
v_gene: TRBV5-1
d_gene: NA
CDR3nt: TGCGCCAGCAGCATGGAAGTTCGGACCGAGCAGTACTTC
CDR3aa: CASSMEVRTEQYF

abundance: NA
j_gene: TRBJ1-4
v_gene: TRBV4-1
d_gene: NA
CDR3nt: TGCGCCAGCAGCCAAATCGTCGGGGAAAAACTGTTTTTT
CDR3aa: CASSQIVGEKLFF

abundance: few
j_gene: TRBJ1-2
v_gene: TRBV10-3
d_gene: NA
CDR3nt: TGTGCCATCAGCCTTCAATCTTCGGGCTACACCTTC
CDR3aa: CAISLQSSGYTF

abundance: NA
j_gene: TRBJ1-1
v_gene: TRBV5-1
d_gene: NA
CDR3nt: TGCGCCAGCAGCTTAGCGGATACTGAAGCTTTCTTT
CDR3aa: CASSLADTEAFF